One sample yielded the 18 T cell receptor beta chains listed below, sequenced in a study of CD8 T cells in ankylosing spondylitis. In TCRdb, the 5' RACE reads were re-called with MiXCR into one record per CDR3 protein. Seen here are 250,000 to 300,000 distinct CDR3 sequences, over 15% observed once, and the top ten hold around 30%. Sequenced input: blood, either unsorted or a sorted T cell fraction (not recorded which). Receptors were obtained from a male donor with ankylosing spondylitis or in good health (not recorded which).

Many counts were recorded for this clonotype. CDR3 in amino acids: CASSQRESNEQFF. The CDR3 nucleotides read TGTGCCAGCAGTCAGCGGGAGTCCAATGAGCAGTTCTTC. J is TRBJ2-1 and V is TRBV6-1; 8 bases are shared with TRBD2. Losses at the gene ends were 5 bases for V and 6 bases for J; bases not matched to a gene: 3. The CDR3 is made up of 13 amino acids. Germline V lookup: CDR1 MNHNS, CDR2 SASEGT.

The chain uses TRBV18 and TRBJ2-2, with 12 bases that match TRBD2. V dropped 3 bases and J dropped 5; count of bases not matched to a gene: 4. The CDR3 covers 16 residues. Germline V gives CDR1 KGHSH, CDR2 LQKENI. Here the CDR3 DNA reads TGTGCCAGCTCACCTGGACTAGCGGGACGAACCGGGGAGCTGTTTTTT. Translation: CASSPGLAGRTGELFF.

The rearrangement links TRBV29-1 to TRBJ2-7; 13 bases are shared with TRBD2. The J segment lost 4 bases and the V segment lost 5 bases, leaving 8 bases of the junction unmatched. Germline V gene lookup returns CDR1 SQVTM and CDR2 ANQGSEA. This CDR3 has 15 residues. CDR3 protein: CSVPSGLAGVYEQYF. Written as DNA, the CDR3 is TGCAGCGTTCCCTCCGGACTAGCGGGGGTTTACGAGCAGTACTTC.

There are many counts of this clonotype. The chain has TRBV4-1 and TRBJ2-3, with TRBD2 identical over 9 bases. This CDR3 is built from 15 residues. V was pared by 2 bases and J by 2 bases, with 2 bases of the junction left unmatched. The V gene's germline CDR1 is MGHRA and CDR2 YSYEKL. In DNA, the CDR3 is TGCGCCAGCAGCCAACTAGCGGGGACCACAGATACGCAGTATTTT. It encodes CASSQLAGTTDTQYF.

The CDR3 nucleotides are TGCAGCGTTGACCCTAAGGACCGAGGGCAACAAGAGACCCAGTACTTC. Translated, it gives CSVDPKDRGQQETQYF. J is TRBJ2-5 and V is TRBV29-1; maybe TRBD2 (5 bases). V was pared by 3 bases and J by 2 bases, with 19 bases between. This CDR3 spans 16 amino acids. Germline V gene sequence: CDR1 SQVTM, CDR2 ANQGSEA.

This clonotype was found many times. The chain combines TRBV7-9 with TRBJ2-7; perhaps TRBD2 as D (6 bases). Germline loops: CDR1 SEHNR, CDR2 FQNEAQ (reference sequence). Trimming took off 0 bases at V and 2 bases at J, with 11 bases between the two ends. The CDR3 runs 15 residues. In nucleotides, the CDR3 is TGTGCCAGCAGCTTAGCCGGGACTCTCGCCTACGAGCAGTACTTC. Amino acids: CASSLAGTLAYEQYF.

V and J are TRBV5-1 and TRBJ2-1, with D possibly TRBD2 on 5 matching bases. The V gene lost 4 bases and the J gene lost 0 bases, with 17 bases spanning the gap. In germline, CDR1 is SGHRS, CDR2 YFSETQ. CDR3 length: 17 amino acids. The CDR3 loop reads CASSRTTGISSYNEQFF. CDR3 bases: TGCGCCAGCAGCAGGACGACCGGGATCAGCTCCTACAATGAGCAGTTCTTC.

The chain couples TRBV4-3 to TRBJ2-7, with 9 bases matching TRBD2. V lost 1 base to trimming and J lost 2 bases; unmatched junction nucleotides: 9. The CDR3 consists of 17 residues. CDR1 is LGHNA, CDR2 YSLEER, per germline. Written as DNA, the CDR3 is TGCGCCAGCAGCCAAGTTCTGGCCATAGCGGGGGCCTACGAGCAGTACTTC. Amino acids: CASSQVLAIAGAYEQYF.

CDR3 DNA sequence: TGCAGCGTATCACGGGGAGGGCCCGACGAGCAGTACTTC. Its protein is CSVSRGGPDEQYF. The V and J genes are TRBV29-1 and TRBJ2-7; TRBD2 aligns across 7 bases. Trimming at V came to 6 bases and at J to 5 bases, leaving 10 bases not matched to a gene. Germline V gives CDR1 SQVTM, CDR2 ANQGSEA. The CDR3 is 13 amino acids.

The rearrangement uses TRBV12-3 or TRBV12-4 and TRBJ2-1; 10 bases agree with TRBD2. CDR3 length: 17 amino acids. V was clipped by 4 bases and J by 2 bases; unmatched bases: 8. The CDR3 loop is CASSSRSLAGAYNEQFF. CDR3 in DNA: TGTGCCAGCAGTTCACGGTCGCTAGCGGGAGCCTACAATGAGCAGTTCTTC.

This clonotype was seen only a few times. This chain uses TRBV28 with TRBJ2-7; 7 bases line up with TRBD1. The CDR3 covers 15 residues. Trimming at V came to 3 bases and at J to 4 bases, leaving 9 bases not matched to a gene. Germline CDR1 is MDHEN and CDR2 is SYDVKM. This CDR3 is CASSFPGTASYEQYF. In DNA, the CDR3 is TGTGCCAGCAGTTTTCCTGGGACAGCTTCATACGAGCAGTACTTC.

This clonotype has at least ten counts. The gene calls are TRBV28 and TRBJ2-7; 11 bases agree with TRBD2. With 1 base clipped from V and 4 bases from J, the junction kept 6 bases outside the gene matches. The CDR3 contains 16 residues. Germline-derived CDR1 and CDR2 are MDHEN and SYDVKM. The chain's CDR3 is CASSLSASGRSYEQYF. In nucleotides, the CDR3 is TGTGCCAGCAGTTTATCAGCTAGCGGGAGGTCTTACGAGCAGTACTTC.

This clonotype was seen only a few times. The chain carries TRBV10-3 and TRBJ2-3; 12 nucleotides agree with TRBD2. CDR3 length: 15 amino acids. The germline V gene has CDR1 ENHRY and CDR2 SYGVKD. With 3 bases clipped from V and 5 bases from J, the junction kept 3 bases outside the gene matches. CDR3 nucleotides: TGTGCCATCAGTGAAGGACTAGCGGGACGAGATACGCAGTATTTT. Translating it yields CAISEGLAGRDTQYF.

This clonotype was observed at least ten times. The genes are TRBV29-1 and TRBJ2-1, with 9 bases fitting TRBD1. This CDR3 is 14 amino acids long. Trimming removed 5 bases from V and 3 bases from J; junction bases left unmatched: 5. Germline V gene sequence: CDR1 SQVTM, CDR2 ANQGSEA. CDR3 in DNA: TGCAGCGTTACACCGGGACAGGGCTACAATGAGCAGTTCTTC. Its translation: CSVTPGQGYNEQFF.

The rearrangement links TRBV7-9 to TRBJ2-7, with 12 bases lining up with TRBD2. From germline, CDR1 is SEHNR and CDR2 FQNEAQ (reference sequence). This CDR3 spans 16 amino acids. The V segment lost 5 bases and the J segment 6 bases; nucleotides outside the gene matches: 11. The CDR3: CASSPRTSGKPLEQYF. CDR3 nucleotides: TGTGCCAGCAGCCCCCGGACTAGCGGGAAACCGCTCGAGCAGTACTTC.

For this clonotype: The junction does not match germline at one end; this may be a read error. The genes are TRBV4-2 and TRBJ2-5, with TRBD1 as a possible D gene (6 bases). In germline, CDR1 is LGHNA, CDR2 YNFKEQ. The CDR3 is 16 residues long. CDR3 sequence reads: CASSQESGTLQETQNF. In DNA form, the CDR3 reads TGTGCCAGCAGCCAAGAAAGTGGGACACTCCAAGAGACCCAGAACTTC.

A remark on this clonotype: One end of the junction is discordant with germline, which a read error may explain. The chain recombines TRBV28 with TRBJ2-2; D might be TRBD2 (6 bases). The CDR3 extends over 17 amino acids. CDR1 MDHEN and CDR2 SYDVKM come from the germline V gene. DNA for the CDR3: TGTGCCAGTAGTTTTGGGTTGAGACTAGCGAACACCGGGGAGCTGTTTTTT. It encodes CASSFGLRLANTGELFF.

This clonotype was found many times. J is TRBJ2-5 and V is TRBV3-1, with D perhaps matching TRBD2 (6 bases). The V gene lost 4 bases and the J gene lost 1 base, with 13 bases spanning the gap. This CDR3 comprises 15 residues. Germline V gene sequence: CDR1 LGHDT, CDR2 YNNKEL (reference sequence). CDR3 bases: TGTGCCAGCAGCCGAGCCGGGACTCCCCAAGAGACCCAGTACTTC. Its protein is CASSRAGTPQETQYF.